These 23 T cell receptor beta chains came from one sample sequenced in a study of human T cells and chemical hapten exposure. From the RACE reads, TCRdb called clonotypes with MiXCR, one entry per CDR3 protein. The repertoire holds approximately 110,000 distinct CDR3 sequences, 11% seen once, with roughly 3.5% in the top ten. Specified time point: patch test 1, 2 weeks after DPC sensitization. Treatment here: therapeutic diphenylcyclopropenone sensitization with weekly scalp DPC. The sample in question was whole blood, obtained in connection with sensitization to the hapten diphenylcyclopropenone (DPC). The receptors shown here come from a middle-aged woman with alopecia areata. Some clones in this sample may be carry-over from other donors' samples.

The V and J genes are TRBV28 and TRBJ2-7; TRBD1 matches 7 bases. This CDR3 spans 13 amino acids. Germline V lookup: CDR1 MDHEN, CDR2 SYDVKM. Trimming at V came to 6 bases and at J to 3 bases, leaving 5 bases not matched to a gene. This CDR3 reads CASSRQGLYEQYF. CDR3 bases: TGTGCCAGCAGCCGACAGGGCCTCTACGAGCAGTACTTC.

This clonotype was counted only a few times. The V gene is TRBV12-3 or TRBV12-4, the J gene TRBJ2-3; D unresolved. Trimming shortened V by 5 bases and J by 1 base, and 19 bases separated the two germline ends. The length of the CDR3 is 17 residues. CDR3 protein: CASSTGTGQQGTDTQYF. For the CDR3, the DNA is TGTGCCAGCAGTACCGGAACGGGCCAGCAGGGCACAGATACGCAGTATTTT.

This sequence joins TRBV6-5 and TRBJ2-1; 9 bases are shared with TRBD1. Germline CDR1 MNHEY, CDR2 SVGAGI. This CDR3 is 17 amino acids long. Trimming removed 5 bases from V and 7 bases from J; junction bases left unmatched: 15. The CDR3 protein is CASSPDRTGGAANEQFF. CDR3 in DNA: TGTGCCAGCAGTCCCGACCGAACAGGGGGCGCGGCAAATGAGCAGTTCTTC.

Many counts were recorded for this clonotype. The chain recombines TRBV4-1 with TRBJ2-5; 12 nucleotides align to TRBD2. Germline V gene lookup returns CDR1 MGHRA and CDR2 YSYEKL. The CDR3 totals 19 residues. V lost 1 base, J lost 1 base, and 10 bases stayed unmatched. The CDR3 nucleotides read TGCGCCAGCAGCCAAGTGCCCTCAGCTAGCGGGAGGGCCCAAGAGACCCAGTACTTC. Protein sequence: CASSQVPSASGRAQETQYF.

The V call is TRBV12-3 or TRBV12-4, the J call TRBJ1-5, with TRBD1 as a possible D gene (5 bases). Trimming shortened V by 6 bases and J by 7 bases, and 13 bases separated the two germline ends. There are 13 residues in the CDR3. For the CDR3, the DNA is TGTGCCAGCAGCCCCAGGGACCAACAGCCCCAGCATTTT. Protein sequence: CASSPRDQQPQHF.

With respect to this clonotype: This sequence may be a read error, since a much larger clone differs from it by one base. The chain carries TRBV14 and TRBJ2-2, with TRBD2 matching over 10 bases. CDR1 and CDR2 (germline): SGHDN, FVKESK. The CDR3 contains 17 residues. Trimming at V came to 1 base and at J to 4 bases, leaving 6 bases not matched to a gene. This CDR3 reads CASSQGWTSGSTGELFF. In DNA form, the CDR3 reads TGTGCCAGCAGCCAAGGGTGGACTAGCGGTAGCACCGGGGAGCTGTTTTTT.

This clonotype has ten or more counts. CDR3 loop: CASSLEGTGTYGTEAFF. The CDR3 coding sequence is TGTGCCAGCAGCTTAGAAGGGACAGGTACATATGGCACTGAAGCTTTCTTT. This sequence joins TRBV7-6 and TRBJ1-1; 8 nucleotides align to TRBD1. Trimming at V came to 1 base and at J to 4 bases, leaving 11 bases not matched to a gene. Germline CDR1 and CDR2: SGHVS and FNYEAQ. The CDR3 runs to 17 residues.

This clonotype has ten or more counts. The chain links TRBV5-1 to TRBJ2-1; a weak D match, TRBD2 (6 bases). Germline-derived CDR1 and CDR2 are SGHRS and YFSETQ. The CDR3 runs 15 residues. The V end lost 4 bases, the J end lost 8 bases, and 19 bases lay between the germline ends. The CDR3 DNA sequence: TGCGCCAGCAGCCCAGGAGGGGTAGCGTTCGATGAGCAGTTCTTC. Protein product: CASSPGGVAFDEQFF.

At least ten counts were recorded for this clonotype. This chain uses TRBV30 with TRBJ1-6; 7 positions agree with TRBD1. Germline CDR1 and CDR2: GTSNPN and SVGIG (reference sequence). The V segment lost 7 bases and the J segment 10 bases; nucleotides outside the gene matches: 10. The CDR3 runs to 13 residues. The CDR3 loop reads CASVGQFGSPLHF. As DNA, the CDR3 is TGTGCCTCGGTGGGACAGTTCGGCTCACCCCTCCACTTT. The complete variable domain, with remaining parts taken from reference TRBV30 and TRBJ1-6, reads SQTIHQWPATLVQPVGSPLSLECTVEGTSNPNLYWYRQAAGRGLQLLFYSVGIGQISSEVPQNLSASRPQDRQFILSSKKLLLSDSGFYLCASVGQFGSPLHFGNGTRLTVT.

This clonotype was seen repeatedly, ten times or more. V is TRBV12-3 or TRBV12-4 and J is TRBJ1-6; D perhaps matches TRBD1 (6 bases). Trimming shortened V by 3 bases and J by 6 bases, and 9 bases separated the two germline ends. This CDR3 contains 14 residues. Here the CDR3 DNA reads TGTGCCAGCAGTTTCAGGACAGCTAATTCACCCCTCCACTTT. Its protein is CASSFRTANSPLHF.

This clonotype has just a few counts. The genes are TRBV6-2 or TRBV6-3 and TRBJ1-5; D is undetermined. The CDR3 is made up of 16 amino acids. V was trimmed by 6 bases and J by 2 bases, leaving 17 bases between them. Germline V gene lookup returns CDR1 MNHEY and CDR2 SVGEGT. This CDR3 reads CASSSRPLAGNQPQHF. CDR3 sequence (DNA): TGTGCCAGCAGCTCCCGACCTCTGGCAGGCAATCAGCCCCAGCATTTT.

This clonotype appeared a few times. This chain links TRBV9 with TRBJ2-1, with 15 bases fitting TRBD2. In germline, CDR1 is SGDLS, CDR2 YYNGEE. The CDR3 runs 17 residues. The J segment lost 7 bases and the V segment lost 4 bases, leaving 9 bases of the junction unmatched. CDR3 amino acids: CASSPLSGTSGGNEQFF. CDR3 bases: TGTGCCAGCAGCCCTCTTTCCGGGACTAGCGGGGGGAATGAGCAGTTCTTC.

The CDR3 region has the DNA TGTGCCAGCTCCCCGGGCACCATGGAGACCCAGTACTTC. This gives the protein CASSPGTMETQYF. The rearrangement uses TRBV18 and TRBJ2-5; no definite D call. The CDR3 runs 13 residues. Trimming took off 6 bases at V and 5 bases at J, with 13 bases between the two ends. Per germline, CDR1 KGHSH and CDR2 LQKENI.

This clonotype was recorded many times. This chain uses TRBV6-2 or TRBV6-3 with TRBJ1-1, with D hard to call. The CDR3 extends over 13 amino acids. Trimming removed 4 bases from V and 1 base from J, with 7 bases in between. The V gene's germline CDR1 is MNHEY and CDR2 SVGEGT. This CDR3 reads CASSFEANTEAFF. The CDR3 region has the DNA TGTGCCAGCAGTTTTGAGGCGAACACTGAAGCTTTCTTT.

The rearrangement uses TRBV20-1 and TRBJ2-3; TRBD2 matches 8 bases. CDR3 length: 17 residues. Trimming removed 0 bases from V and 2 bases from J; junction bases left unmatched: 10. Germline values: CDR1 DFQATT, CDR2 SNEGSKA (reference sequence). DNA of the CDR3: TGCAGTGCTAGAGATCCCCCACTAGCGGCTAACACAGATACGCAGTATTTT. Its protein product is CSARDPPLAANTDTQYF.

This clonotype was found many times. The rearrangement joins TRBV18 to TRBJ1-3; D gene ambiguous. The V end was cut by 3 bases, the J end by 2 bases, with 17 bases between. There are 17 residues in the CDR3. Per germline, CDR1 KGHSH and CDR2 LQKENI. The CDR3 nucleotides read TGTGCCAGCTCACCCGAGAATTGGCAGTCTCCTGGAAACACCATATATTTT. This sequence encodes CASSPENWQSPGNTIYF.

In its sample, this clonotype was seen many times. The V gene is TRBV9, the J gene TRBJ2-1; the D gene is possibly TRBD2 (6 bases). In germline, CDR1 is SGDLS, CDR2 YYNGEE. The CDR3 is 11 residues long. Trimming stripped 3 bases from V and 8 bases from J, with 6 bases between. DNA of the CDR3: TGTGCCAGCAGCGGGGACTATGAGCAGTTCTTC. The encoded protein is CASSGDYEQFF.

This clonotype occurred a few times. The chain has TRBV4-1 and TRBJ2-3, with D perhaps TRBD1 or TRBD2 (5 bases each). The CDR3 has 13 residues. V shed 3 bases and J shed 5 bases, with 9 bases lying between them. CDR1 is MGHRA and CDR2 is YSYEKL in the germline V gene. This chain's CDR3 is CASSQGPQDTQYF. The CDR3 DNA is TGCGCCAGCAGCCAGGGACCCCAAGATACGCAGTATTTT.

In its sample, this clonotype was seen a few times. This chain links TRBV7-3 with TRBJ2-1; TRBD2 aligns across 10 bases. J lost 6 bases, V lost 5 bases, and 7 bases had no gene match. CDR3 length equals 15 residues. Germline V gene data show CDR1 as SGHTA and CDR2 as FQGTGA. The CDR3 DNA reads TGTGCCAGCAGCATTCAGCGGGGGGGCCCCAATGAGCAGTTCTTC. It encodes CASSIQRGGPNEQFF.

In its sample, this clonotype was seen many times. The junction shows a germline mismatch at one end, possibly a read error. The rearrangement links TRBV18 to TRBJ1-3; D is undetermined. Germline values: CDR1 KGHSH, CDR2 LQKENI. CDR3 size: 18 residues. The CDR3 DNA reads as TGTGCCAGCTCACCACTATTGTTGCCCCAAAGCTCTGAAAACACCATATATTTT. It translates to CASSPLLLPQSSENTIYF. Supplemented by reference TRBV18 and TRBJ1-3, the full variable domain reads NAGVMQNPRHLVRRRGQEARLRCSPMKGHSHVYWYRQLPEEGLKFMVYLQKENIIDESGMPKERFSAEFPKEGPSILRIQQVVRGDSAAYFCASSPLLLPQSSENTIYFGEGSWLTVV.

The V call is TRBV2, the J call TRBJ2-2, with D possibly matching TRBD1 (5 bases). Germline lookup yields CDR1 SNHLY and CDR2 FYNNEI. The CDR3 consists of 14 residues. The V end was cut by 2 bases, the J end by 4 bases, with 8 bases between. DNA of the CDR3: TGTGCCAGCAGTGAACAGGGCAGCACCGGGGAGCTGTTTTTT. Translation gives CASSEQGSTGELFF. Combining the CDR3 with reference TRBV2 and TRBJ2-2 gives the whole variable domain EPEVTQTPSHQVTQMGQEVILRCVPISNHLYFYWYRQILGQKVEFLVSFYNNEISEKSEIFDDQFSVERPDGSNFTLKIRSTKLEDSAMYFCASSEQGSTGELFFGEGSRLTVL.

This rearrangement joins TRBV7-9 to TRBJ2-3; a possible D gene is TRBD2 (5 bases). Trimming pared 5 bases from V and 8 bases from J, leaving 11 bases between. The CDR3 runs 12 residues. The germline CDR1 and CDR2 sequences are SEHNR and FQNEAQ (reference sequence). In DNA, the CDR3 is TGTGCCAGCAGCCTCCCAGGAGGTACGCAGTATTTT. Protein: CASSLPGGTQYF. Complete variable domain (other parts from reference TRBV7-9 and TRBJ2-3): DTGVSQNPRHKITKRGQNVTFRCDPISEHNRLYWYRQTLGQGPEFLTYFQNEAQLEKSRLLSDRFSAERPKGSFSTLEIQRTEQGDSAMYLCASSLPGGTQYFGPGTRLTVL.

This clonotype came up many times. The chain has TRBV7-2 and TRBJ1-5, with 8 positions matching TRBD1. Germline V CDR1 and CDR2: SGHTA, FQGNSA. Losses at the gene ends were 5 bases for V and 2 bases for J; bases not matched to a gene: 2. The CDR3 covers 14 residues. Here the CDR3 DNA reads TGTGCCAGCAGCCCGGACAGGGGCAATCAGCCCCAGCATTTT. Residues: CASSPDRGNQPQHF.